This TCR beta chain stems from a study of blood T cell repertoires in COVID-19. Looking at the study overall: Nucleic acid was either cDNA or gDNA, and it came from T cells, B-cell-depleted T cells, or PBMCs.

Original methodology: By means of reference gene primer amplification, nucleated cell counts were estimated. Assay used: immunoSEQ multiplex PCR; TCRdb lists only in-frame clones, some missing. The V and J calls and clone size were taken over from that table, and D and trimming were inferred from the DNA. This sample carries 300,000 to 400,000 clones, about 90% of them seen once, and the ten largest clones take more than 0.8%. Enrolled through a virtual design, the participants were between about 18 and 89 years of age and came from 24 US areas. Grouping used clinical history reported by participants in a survey and questionnaire. This CDR3 is built from 11 residues. V was pared by 3 bases and J by 8 bases, with 7 bases between.

The chain couples TRBV12-3 or TRBV12-4 to TRBJ1-2; the D gene is possibly TRBD1 (6 bases). Sequenced input: PBMCs or T cells enriched from blood (not recorded which). The sequence derives from a woman in her twenties or thirties who had recovered from COVID-19. The CDR3 bases are TGTGCCAGCAGTTTTCAGGGGGGCTACACCTTC. Its translation is CASSFQGGYTF.